This TCR beta chain stems from a study of T cell responses to AZD1222 COVID-19 vaccine (dated by TCRdb to the early 2020s). General notes on the study: TCR sequencing was performed for roughly 250 trial participants, of whom some 200 were given two doses of AZD1222 and around 25 were given two doses of MenACWY control vaccine. Trial participants were enrolled by age into subgroups of 18-55, 56-69 and 70-plus years, and around 150, 28 and 57 TCR-sequenced participants, respectively, were included in these subgroups.

The CDR3 regions of human TCRbeta chains were analyzed by immunosequencing. The study's processing was this. Repertoire TCRs were checked for matches against a reference library of SARS-CoV-2-specific TCRs that had been generated using the MIRA antigen-specificity platform. Breadth was defined as the fraction of unique TCRs that were SARS-CoV-2-associated. Depth was defined as the fraction of total T cells that were SARS-CoV-2-associated. Using the MIRA data, every spike-specific TCR was mapped to the spike region that the TCR reacted to and assigned to either a CD4 or a CD8 class. Log10-transformed breadth and depth values were compared by one-way ANOVA with Sidak's multiple comparisons tests. What TCRdb holds here is the immuneACCESS table cut down to in-frame rearrangements. Part of the clones is not present; checked against another copy, under half of the missing clones reflect an unresolved V gene, and the others are unexplained. Clonal size and the V and J genes are those of that table, whereas D and trimming came from the DNA. The sample records over 65,000 clones, roughly 90% of which are singletons. Less than 9% of the sample is held by the ten biggest clonotypes.

The paper as a whole reports these results and caveats: Nearly half of unique spike-specific TCRs reportedly recognized epitopes outside regions mutated in the B.1.351 and B.1.1.7 variants. Most participants were white British and females outnumbered males, and the authors suggested that clonal diversity may have been underestimated. Because no day 14 peak-response samples were available, repertoires were characterized only after the peak T cell response. The vaccine-associated CD4 TCRs covered the entire spike protein, and the dominant responses fell in regions 160-218 and 743-854. After two AZD1222 doses, spike-specific TCR breadth and depth were significantly higher than at day 0 and than in MenACWY recipients. Only five to seven AZD1222 recipients were SARS-CoV-2 seropositive at baseline, limiting conclusions about previously exposed vaccinees. In the small 56-69-year group, the increase in depth fell short of significance, most likely because of low power.

CDR1 and CDR2 are read off the germline V gene as LGHNA and YSLEER. The CDR3 measures 16 amino acids from cysteine to phenylalanine. The only DNA kept is the CDR3, 48 bases in frame from the first base. Between the V and J ends, shortened by 1 base and 5 bases respectively, the junction contains 17 bases. The sample's time point label, in plain terms: about 28 days (+/-7) after the second vaccine dose. Because spike-specific TCR depth and breadth did not differ between the two schedules, AZD1222 recipients who got a second dose at roughly 4 weeks were pooled with those who got a second dose at roughly 12 weeks. The vaccinee samples were drawn from two UK trials, COV001 and COV002, one of which was a single-blind randomized controlled phase 2/3 trial testing AZD1222 (ChAdOx1 nCoV-19) in healthy adults. Trial participant PBMC samples were collected at day 0 and day 28 after the second dose for TCRbeta chain sequencing.

This clone was seen only once. This receptor's antigen is unknown. No much larger clonotype is one base removed from it; base qualities were not supplied. In this chain, TRBV4-3 is recombined with TRBJ1-1; a confident D gene designation cannot be given. The sample in question was peripheral blood, obtained 28 days after the second AZD1222 dose. This receptor was obtained from an adult who received the AZD1222 COVID-19 vaccine. This receptor has the CDR3 CASSQAMVDYGTEAFF. Read as DNA, the sequence is TGCGCCAGCAGCCAAGCTATGGTTGATTATGGGACTGAAGCTTTCTTT.